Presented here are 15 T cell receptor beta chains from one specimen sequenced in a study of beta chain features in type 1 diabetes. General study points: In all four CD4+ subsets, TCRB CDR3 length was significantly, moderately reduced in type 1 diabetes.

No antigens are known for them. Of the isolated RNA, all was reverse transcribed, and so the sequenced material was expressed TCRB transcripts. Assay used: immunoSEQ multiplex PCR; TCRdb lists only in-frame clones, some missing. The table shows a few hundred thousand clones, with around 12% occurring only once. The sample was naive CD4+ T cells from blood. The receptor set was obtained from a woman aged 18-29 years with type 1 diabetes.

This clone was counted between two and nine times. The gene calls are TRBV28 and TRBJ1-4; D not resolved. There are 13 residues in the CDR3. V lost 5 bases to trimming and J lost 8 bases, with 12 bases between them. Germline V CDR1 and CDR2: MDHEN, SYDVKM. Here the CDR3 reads CASSPAGEEKLFF. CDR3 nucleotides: TGTGCCAGCAGTCCCGCCGGTGAGGAAAAACTGTTTTTT.

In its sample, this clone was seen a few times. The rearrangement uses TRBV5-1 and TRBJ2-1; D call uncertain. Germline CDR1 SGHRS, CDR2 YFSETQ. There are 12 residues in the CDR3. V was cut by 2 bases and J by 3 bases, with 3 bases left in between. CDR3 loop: CASSFVYNEQFF. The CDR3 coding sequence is TGCGCCAGCAGCTTCGTCTACAATGAGCAGTTCTTC.

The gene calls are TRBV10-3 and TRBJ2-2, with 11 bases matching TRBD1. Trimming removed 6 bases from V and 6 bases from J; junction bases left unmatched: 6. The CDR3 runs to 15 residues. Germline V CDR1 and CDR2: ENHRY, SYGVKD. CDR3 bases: TGTGCCATCAGCACGGGACAGGGGGTTCCCGGGGAGCTGTTTTTT. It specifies CAISTGQGVPGELFF.

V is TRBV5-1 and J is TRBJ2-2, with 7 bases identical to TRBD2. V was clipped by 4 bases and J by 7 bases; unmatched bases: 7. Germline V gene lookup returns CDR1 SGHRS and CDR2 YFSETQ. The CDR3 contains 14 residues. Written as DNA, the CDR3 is TGCGCCAGCAGCCCCTGGACTAGTTACGGGGAGCTGTTTTTT. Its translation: CASSPWTSYGELFF.

The CDR3 DNA is TGTGCCAGCAGCCGGGGACAGGGACTCAATTCACCCCTCCACTTT. Protein: CASSRGQGLNSPLHF. The V and J genes are TRBV7-2 and TRBJ1-6; 9 nucleotides align to TRBD1. The CDR3 is 15 residues long. With V trimmed by 5 bases and J by 7 bases, 6 bases remained unmatched. Per the germline V gene, CDR1 is SGHTA and CDR2 is FQGNSA.

The CDR3 bases are TGTGCCAGCAGCCCTACTAGCGGGAGCCCGACAGATACGCAGTATTTT. Protein: CASSPTSGSPTDTQYF. The chain uses TRBV5-8 and TRBJ2-3, with 11 bases lining up with TRBD2. V dropped 4 bases and J dropped 3; count of bases not matched to a gene: 7. The CDR3 has 16 residues. Germline V gives CDR1 SGHTS, CDR2 YDEGEE.

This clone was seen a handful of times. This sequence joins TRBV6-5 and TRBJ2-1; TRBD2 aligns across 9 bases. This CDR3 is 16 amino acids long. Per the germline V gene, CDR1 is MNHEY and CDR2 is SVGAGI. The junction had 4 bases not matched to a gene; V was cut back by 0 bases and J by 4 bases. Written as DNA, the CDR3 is TGTGCCAGCAGTTACTCTGCGGGAGGGAGATACAATGAGCAGTTCTTC. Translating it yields CASSYSAGGRYNEQFF.

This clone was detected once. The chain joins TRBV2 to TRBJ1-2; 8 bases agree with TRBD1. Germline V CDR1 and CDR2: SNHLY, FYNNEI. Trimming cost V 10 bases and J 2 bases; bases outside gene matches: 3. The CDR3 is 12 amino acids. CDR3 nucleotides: TGTGCCACGGACAGGGAAAACTATGGCTACACCTTC. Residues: CATDRENYGYTF.

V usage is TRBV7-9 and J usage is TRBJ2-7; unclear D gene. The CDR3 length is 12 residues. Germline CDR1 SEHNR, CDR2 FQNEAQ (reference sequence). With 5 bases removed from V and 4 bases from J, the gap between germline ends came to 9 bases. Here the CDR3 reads CASSKAIYEQYF. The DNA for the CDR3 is TGTGCCAGCAGCAAAGCCATATACGAGCAGTACTTC.

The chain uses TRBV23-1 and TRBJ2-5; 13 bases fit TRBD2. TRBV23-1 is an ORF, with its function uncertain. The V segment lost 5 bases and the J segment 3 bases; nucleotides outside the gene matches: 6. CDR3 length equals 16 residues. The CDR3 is CASSSPGTSGEETQYF. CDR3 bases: TGCGCCAGCAGTTCGCCTGGGACTAGCGGGGAAGAGACCCAGTACTTC.

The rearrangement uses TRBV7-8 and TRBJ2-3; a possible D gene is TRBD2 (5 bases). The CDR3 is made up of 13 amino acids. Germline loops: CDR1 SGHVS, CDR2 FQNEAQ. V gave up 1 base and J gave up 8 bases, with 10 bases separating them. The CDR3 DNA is TGTGCCAGCAGCTTAGTCGACTATGGTACGCAGTATTTT. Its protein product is CASSLVDYGTQYF.

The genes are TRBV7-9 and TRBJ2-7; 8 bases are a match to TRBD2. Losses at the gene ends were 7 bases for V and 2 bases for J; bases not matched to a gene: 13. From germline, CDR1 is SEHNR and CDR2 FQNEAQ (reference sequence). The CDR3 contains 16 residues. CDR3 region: CASNGGLRGETYEQYF. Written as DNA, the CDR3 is TGTGCCAGCAATGGGGGGTTGCGGGGGGAAACCTACGAGCAGTACTTC.

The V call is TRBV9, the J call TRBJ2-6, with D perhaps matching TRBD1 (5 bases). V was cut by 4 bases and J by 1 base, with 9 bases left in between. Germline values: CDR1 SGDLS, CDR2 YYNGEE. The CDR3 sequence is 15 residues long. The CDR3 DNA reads TGTGCCAGCAGCAGGGGCGATTCTGGGGCCAACGTCCTGACTTTC. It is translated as CASSRGDSGANVLTF. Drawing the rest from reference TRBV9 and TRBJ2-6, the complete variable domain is DSGVTQTPKHLITATGQRVTLRCSPRSGDLSVYWYQQSLDQGLQFLIQYYNGEERAKGNILERFSAQQFPDLHSELNLSSLELGDSALYFCASSRGDSGANVLTFGAGSRLTVL.

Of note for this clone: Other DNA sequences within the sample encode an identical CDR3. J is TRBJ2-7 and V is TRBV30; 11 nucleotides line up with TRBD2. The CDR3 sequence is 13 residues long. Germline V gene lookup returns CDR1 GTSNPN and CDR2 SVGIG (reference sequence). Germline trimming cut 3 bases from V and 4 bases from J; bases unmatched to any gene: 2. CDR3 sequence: CAWRLAGVYEQYF. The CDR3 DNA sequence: TGTGCCTGGAGACTAGCGGGAGTGTACGAGCAGTACTTC.

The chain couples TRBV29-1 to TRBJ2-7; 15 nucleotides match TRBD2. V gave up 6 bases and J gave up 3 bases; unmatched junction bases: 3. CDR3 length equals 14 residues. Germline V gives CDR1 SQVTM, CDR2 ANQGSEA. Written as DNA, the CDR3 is TGCAGCGTGAGGACTAGCGGGGGGGGCTACGAGCAGTACTTC. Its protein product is CSVRTSGGGYEQYF.